The T cell receptor beta chain under discussion was sequenced for a study of T cells in women clearing cervical HPV infection. Across the whole study: Controls gave blood once infection was undetectable; cases at lesion identification. Cases' blood sampling followed lesion detection by median about 150 days (90 to 200).

Sequencing used immunoSEQ multiplex PCR; TCRdb keeps in-frame clones, though not all of them. The sample totals tens of thousands of clones. Points on this clone: Antigen specificity is unknown. The read terminates 3 residues before the CDR3 end, so the remaining end is supplied by the germline J gene.

After removal of 7 bases from V and 1 base from J, the junction contained 3 bases not matched to a gene. There are 13 residues in the CDR3. The germline V gene has CDR1 MDHEN and CDR2 SYDVKM. Study-wide results and limits: Repertoire richness, not evenness, was significantly elevated in CIN3+ cases versus controls.

Sequencing used blood buffy coat. V usage is TRBV28 and J usage is TRBJ2-7; 8 bases match TRBD1. This TCR was recovered from a woman aged 18-70 years with a cervical HPV16 infection that either progressed to CIN3+ or cleared (not recorded which). The CDR3: CASNRDRSYEQYF. The part of the CDR3 DNA that was read is TGTGCCAGCAACCGGGACAGGTCCTACGAG.